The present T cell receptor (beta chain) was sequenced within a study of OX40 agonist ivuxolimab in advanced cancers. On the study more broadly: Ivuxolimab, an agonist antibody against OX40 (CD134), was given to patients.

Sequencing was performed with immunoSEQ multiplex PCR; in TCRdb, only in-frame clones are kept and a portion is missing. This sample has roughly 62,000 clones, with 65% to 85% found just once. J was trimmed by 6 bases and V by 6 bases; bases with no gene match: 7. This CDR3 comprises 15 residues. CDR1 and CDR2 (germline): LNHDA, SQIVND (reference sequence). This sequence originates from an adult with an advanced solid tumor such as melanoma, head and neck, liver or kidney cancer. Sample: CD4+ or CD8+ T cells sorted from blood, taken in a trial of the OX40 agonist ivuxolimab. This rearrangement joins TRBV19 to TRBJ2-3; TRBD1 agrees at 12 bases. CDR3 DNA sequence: TGTGCCAGTAGGGGACAGGGGGCTGTATCGGATACGCAGTATTTT. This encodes CASRGQGAVSDTQYF.